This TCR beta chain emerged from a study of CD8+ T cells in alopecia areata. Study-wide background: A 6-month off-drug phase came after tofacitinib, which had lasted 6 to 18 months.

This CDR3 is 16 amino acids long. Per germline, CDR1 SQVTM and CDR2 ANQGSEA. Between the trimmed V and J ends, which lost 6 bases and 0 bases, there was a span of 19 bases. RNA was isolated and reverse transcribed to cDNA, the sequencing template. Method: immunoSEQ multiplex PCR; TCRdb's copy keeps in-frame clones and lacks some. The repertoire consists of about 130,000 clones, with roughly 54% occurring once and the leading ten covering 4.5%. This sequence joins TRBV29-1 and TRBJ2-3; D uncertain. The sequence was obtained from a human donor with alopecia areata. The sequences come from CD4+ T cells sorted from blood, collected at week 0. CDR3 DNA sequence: TGCAGCGTCCGACTGACCTCCCAGTCTAGCACAGATACGCAGTATTTT. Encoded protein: CSVRLTSQSSTDTQYF.